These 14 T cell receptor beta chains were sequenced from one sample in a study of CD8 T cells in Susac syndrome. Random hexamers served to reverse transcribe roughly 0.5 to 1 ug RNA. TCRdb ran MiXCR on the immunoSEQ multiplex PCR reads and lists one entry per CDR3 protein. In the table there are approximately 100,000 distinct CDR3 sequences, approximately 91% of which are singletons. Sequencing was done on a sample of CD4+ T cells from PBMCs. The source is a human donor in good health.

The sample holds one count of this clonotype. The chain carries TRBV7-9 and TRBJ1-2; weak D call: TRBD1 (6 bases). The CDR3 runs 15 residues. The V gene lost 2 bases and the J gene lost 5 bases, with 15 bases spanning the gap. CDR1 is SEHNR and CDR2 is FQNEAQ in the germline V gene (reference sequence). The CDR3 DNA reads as TGTGCCAGCAGCTTATCAGGGGTCCCCCCATATGGCTACACCTTC. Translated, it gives CASSLSGVPPYGYTF.

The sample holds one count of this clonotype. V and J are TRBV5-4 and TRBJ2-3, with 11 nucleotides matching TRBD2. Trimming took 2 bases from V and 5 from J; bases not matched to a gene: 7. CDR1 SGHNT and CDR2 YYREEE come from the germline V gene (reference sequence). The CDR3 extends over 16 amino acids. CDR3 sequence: CASSFGTSGAGDTQYF. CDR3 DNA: TGTGCCAGCAGCTTTGGGACTAGCGGAGCGGGAGATACGCAGTATTTT.

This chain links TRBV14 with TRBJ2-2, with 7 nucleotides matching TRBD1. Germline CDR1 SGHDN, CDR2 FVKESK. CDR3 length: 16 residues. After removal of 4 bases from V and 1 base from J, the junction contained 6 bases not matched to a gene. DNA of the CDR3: TGTGCCAGCAGCCGCTGGACAGGAAAGAACACCGGGGAGCTGTTTTTT. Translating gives CASSRWTGKNTGELFF.

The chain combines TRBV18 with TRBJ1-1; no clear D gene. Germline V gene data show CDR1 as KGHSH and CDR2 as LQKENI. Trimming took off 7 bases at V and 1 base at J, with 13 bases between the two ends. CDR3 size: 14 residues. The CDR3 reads CASLALAGNTEAFF. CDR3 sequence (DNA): TGTGCCAGCTTAGCCCTTGCAGGGAACACTGAAGCTTTCTTT.

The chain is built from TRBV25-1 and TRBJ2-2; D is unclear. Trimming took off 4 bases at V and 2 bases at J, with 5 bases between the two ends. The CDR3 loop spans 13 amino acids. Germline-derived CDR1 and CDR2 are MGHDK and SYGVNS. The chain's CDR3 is CASSGGNTGELFF. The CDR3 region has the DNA TGTGCCAGCAGTGGCGGAAACACCGGGGAGCTGTTTTTT.

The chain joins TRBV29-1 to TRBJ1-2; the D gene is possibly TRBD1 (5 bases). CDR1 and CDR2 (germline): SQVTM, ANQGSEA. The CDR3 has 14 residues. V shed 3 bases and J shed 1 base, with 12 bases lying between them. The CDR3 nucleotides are TGCAGCGTTGATGCCATGGGGGGTAACTATGGCTACACCTTC. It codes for CSVDAMGGNYGYTF.

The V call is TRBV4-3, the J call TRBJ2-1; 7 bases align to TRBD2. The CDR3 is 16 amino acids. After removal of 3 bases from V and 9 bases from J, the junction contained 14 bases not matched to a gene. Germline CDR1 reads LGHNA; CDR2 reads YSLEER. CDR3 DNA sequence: TGCGCCAGCAGCCAGCCTAGGGGCGGGAGTTCGGCTGAGCAGTTCTTC. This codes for CASSQPRGGSSAEQFF.

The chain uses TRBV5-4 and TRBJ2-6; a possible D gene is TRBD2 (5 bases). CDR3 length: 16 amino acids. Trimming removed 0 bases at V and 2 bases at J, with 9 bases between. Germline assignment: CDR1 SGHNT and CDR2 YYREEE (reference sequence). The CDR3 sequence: CASSLGGLAGANVLTF. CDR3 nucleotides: TGTGCCAGCAGCTTGGGAGGGCTTGCTGGGGCCAACGTCCTGACTTTC. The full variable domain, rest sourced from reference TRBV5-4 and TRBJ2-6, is ETGVTQSPTHLIKTRGQQVTLRCSSQSGHNTVSWYQQALGQGPQFIFQYYREEENGRGNFPPRFSGLQFPNYSSELNVNALELDDSALYLCASSLGGLAGANVLTFGAGSRLTVL.

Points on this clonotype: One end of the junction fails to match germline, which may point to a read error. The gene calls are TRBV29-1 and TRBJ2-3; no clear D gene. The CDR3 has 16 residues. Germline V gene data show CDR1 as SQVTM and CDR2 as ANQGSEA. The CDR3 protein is CSVELAFADTTYTQYF. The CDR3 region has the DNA TGCAGCGTTGAATTGGCTTTCGCAGACACCACATATACGCAGTATTTT.

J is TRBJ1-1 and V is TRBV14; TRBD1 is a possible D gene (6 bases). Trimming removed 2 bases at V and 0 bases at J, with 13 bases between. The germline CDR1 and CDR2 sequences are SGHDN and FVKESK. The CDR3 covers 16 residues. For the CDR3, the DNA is TGTGCCAGCAGCCAACGTCGGGGGCAGATGAACACTGAAGCTTTCTTT. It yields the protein CASSQRRGQMNTEAFF.

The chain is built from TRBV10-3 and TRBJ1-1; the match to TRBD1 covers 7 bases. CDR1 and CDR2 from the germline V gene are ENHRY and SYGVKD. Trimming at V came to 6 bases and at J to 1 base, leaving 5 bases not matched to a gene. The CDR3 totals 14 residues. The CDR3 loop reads CAIRRQGPNTEAFF. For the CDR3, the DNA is TGTGCCATCAGACGACAGGGTCCGAACACTGAAGCTTTCTTT.

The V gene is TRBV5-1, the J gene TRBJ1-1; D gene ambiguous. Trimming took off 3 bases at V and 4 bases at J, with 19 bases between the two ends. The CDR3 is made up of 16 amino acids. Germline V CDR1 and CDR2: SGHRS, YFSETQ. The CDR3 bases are TGCGCCAGCAGCTCGCTGGGGAGACGCGGCAGCACTGAAGCTTTCTTT. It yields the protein CASSSLGRRGSTEAFF.

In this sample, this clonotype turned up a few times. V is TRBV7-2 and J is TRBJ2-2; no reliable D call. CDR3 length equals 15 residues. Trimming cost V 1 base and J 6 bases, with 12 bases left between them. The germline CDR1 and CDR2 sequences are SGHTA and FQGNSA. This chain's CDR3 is CASSLDGFNAGELFF. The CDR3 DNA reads TGTGCCAGCAGCTTAGATGGGTTTAACGCCGGGGAGCTGTTTTTT. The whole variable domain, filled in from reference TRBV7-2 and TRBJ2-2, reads GAGVSQSPSNKVTEKGKDVELRCDPISGHTALYWYRQSLGQGLEFLIYFQGNSAPDKSGLPSDRFSAERTGGSVSTLTIQRTQQEDSAVYLCASSLDGFNAGELFFGEGSRLTVL.

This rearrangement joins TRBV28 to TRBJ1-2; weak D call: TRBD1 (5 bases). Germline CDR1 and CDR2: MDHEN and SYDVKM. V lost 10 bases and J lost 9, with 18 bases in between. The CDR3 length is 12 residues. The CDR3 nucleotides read TGTGCCATCCGAGGGGACGTAGACCGCTACACCTTC. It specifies CAIRGDVDRYTF.